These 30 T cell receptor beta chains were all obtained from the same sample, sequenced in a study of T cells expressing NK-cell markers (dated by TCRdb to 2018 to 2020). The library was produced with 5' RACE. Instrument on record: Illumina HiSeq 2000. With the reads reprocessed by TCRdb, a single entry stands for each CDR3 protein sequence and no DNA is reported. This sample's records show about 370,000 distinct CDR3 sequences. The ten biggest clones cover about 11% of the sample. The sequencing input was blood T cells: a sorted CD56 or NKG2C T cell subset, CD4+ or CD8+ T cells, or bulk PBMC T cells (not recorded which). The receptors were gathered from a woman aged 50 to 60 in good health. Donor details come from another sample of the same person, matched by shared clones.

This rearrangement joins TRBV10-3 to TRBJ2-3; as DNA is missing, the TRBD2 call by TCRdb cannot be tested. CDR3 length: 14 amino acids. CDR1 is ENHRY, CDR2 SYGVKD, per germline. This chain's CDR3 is CAIGPSGNTDTQYF.

The CDR3 is CASSLGFRGLVNTEAFF. The chain combines TRBV12-3 or TRBV12-4 with TRBJ1-1; absent DNA, TCRdb's TRBD1 call cannot be checked. The CDR3 runs to 17 residues.

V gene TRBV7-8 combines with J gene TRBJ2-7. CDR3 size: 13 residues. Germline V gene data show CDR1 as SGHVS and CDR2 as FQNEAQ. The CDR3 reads CASSYSRETGQYF. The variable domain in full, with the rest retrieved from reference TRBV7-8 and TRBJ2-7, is GAGVSQSPRYKVAKRGQDVALRCDPISGHVSLFWYQQALGQGPEFLTYFQNEAQLDKSGLPSDRFFAERPEGSVSTLKIQRTQQEDSAVYLCASSYSRETGQYFGPGTRLTVT.

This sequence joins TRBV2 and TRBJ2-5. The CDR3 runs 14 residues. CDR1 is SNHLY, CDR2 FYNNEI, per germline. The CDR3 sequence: CASSEGDFGETQYF.

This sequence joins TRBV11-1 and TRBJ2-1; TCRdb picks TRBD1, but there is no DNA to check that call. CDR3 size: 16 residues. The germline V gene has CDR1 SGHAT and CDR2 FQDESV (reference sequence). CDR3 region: CASSPRLPGAYNEQFF.

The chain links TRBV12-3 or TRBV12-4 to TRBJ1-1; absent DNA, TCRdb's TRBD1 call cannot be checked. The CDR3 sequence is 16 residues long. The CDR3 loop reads CASRNPGSTQGTEAFF.

CDR3 loop: CSAIRGLGQETQYF. V gene TRBV20-1 combines with J gene TRBJ2-5; TCRdb lists TRBD1, though no DNA is available to test this call. This CDR3 comprises 14 residues. From germline, CDR1 is DFQATT and CDR2 SNEGSKA (reference sequence).

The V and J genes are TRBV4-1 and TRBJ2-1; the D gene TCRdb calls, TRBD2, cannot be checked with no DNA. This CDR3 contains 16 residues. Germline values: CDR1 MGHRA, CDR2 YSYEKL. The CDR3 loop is CASSQASGRPNNEQFF.

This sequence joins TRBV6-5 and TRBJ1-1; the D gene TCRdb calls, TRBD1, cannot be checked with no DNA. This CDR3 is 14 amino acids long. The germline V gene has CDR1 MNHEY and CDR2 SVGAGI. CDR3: CASSYKGGLSEAFF.

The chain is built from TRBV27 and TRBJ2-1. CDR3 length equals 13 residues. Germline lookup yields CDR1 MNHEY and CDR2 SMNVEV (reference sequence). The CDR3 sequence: CASSLAAINEQFF.

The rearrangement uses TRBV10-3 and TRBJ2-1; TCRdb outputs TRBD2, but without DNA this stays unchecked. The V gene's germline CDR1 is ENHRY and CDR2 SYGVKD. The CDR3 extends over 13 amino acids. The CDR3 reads CAIRRGLENEQFF.

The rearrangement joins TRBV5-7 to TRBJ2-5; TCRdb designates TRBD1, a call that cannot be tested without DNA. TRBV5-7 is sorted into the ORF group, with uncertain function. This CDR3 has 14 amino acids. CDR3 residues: CASSSGPGEETQYF.

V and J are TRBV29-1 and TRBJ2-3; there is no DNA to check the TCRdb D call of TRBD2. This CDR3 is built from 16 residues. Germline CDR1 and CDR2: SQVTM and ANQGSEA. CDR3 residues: CSVGGGLPLSTDTQYF.

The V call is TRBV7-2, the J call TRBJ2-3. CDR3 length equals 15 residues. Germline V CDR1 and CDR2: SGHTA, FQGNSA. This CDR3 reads CASSTRASSTDTQYF.

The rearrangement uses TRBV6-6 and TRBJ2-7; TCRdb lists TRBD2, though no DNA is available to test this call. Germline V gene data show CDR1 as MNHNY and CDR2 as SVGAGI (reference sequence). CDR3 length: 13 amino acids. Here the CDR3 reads CASSYLVHYEQYF.

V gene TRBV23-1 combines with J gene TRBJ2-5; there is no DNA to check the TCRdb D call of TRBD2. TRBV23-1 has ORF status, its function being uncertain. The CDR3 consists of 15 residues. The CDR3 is CAQKASRRSQETQYF.

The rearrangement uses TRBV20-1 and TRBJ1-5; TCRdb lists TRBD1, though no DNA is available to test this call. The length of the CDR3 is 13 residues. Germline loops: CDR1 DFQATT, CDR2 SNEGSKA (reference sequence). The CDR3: CSAKVGQNQPQHF.

This CDR3 is CASSPSLANEQYF. This chain joins TRBV18 and TRBJ2-7. The CDR3 consists of 13 residues. Germline V gene lookup returns CDR1 KGHSH and CDR2 LQKENI.

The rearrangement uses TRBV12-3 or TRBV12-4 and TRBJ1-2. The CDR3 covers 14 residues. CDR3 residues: CASTGRGRGYGYTF.

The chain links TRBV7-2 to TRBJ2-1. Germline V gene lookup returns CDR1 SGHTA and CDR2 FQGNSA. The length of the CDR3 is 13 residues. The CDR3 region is CASSASQYNEQFF.

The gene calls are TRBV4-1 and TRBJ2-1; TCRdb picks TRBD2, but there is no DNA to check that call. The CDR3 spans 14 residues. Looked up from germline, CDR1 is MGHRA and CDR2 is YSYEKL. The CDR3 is CASSQDGVREGLFF.

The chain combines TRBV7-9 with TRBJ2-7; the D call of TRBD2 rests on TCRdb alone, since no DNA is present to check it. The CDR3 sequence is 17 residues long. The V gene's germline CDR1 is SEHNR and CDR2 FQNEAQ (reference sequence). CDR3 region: CASSPIGAGERSYEQYF. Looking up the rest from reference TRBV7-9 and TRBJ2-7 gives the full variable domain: DTGVSQNPRHKITKRGQNVTFRCDPISEHNRLYWYRQTLGQGPEFLTYFQNEAQLEKSRLLSDRFSAERPKGSFSTLEIQRTEQGDSAMYLCASSPIGAGERSYEQYFGPGTRLTVT.

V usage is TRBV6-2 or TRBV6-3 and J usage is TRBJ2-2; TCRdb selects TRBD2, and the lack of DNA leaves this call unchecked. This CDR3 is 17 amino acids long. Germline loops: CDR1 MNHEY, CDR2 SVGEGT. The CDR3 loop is CASSFMPGTRNTGELFF.

CDR3 region: CASSLERLAGGEQFF. The gene calls are TRBV4-1 and TRBJ2-1; checking the TCRdb D call of TRBD2 is not possible without DNA. CDR3 length: 15 amino acids. The germline V gene has CDR1 MGHRA and CDR2 YSYEKL.

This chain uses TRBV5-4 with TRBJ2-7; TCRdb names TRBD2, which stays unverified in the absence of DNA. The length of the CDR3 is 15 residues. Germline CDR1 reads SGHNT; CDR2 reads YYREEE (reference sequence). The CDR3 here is CASSPAGGSSYEQYF.

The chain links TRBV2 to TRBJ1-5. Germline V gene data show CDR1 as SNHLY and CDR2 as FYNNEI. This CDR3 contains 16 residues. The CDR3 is CASSVGGARTNQPQHF.

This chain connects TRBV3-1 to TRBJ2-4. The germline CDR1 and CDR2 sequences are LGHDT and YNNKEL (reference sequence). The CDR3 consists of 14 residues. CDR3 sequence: CASSQGTSKGIQYF.

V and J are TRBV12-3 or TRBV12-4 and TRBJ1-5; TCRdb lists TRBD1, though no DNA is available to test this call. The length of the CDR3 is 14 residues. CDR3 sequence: CASTPDSPNQPQHF.

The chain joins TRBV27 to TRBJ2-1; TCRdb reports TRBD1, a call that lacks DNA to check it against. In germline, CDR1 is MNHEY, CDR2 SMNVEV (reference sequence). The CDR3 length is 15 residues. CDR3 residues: CASSLSGQLYNEQFF.

Here the CDR3 reads CASSKRRGEQFF. This chain connects TRBV21-1 to TRBJ2-1. TRBV21-1 is marked as a pseudogene. This CDR3 contains 12 residues.